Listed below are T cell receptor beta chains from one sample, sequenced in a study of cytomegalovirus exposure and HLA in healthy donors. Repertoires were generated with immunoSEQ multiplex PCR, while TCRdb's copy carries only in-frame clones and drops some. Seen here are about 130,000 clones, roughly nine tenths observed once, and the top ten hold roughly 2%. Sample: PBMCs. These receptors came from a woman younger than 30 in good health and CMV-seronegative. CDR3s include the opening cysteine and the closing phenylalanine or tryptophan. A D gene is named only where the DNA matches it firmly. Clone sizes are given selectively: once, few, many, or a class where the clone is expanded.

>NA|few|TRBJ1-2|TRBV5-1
CASSLTGYNYGYTF
TGCGCCAGCAGCTTAACAGGGTACAACTATGGCTACACCTTC
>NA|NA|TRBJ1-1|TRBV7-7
CASSLSKNTEAFF
TGTGCTAGCAGCTTGTCAAAGAACACTGAAGCTTTCTTT
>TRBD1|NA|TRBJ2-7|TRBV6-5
CASSRGTGDGEQYF
TGTGCCAGCAGTAGGGGGACAGGAGATGGCGAGCAGTACTTC
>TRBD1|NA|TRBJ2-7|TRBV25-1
CASSTPGTGGSEQYF
TGTGCCAGCAGTACCCCCGGGACAGGGGGATCCGAGCAGTACTTC
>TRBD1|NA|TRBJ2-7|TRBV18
CASSPHGTGLYEQYF
TGTGCCAGCTCACCTCACGGGACAGGGCTCTACGAGCAGTACTTC
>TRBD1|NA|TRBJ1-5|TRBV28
CASSQSQTGGINQPQHF
TGTGCCAGCAGTCAATCACAGACAGGGGGTATCAATCAGCCCCAGCATTTT
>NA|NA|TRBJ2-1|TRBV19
CASRTIYNEQFF
TGTGCCAGCCGGACTATATACAATGAGCAGTTCTTC
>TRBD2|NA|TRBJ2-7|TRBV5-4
CASSLRTSGSYEQYF
TGTGCCAGCAGCTTGAGGACTAGCGGATCCTACGAGCAGTACTTC
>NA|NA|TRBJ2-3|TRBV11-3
CASSFLRGLSGTDTQYF
TGTGCCAGCAGCTTCCTCAGGGGACTAAGCGGCACAGATACGCAGTATTTT
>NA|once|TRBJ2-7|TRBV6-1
CASTISGFVDEQYF
TGTGCCAGCACAATCAGCGGGTTTGTGGACGAGCAGTACTTC
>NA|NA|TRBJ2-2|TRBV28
CASSPSGLKTGELFF
TGTGCCAGCAGCCCCTCTGGACTGAAGACCGGGGAGCTGTTTTTT
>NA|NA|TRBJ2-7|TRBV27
CASSSPLSYEQYF
TGTGCCAGCAGTTCTCCCCTCTCCTACGAGCAGTACTTC
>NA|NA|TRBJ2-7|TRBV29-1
CSVETQRVAYF
TGCAGCGTTGAAACCCAGCGGGTAGCGTACTTC
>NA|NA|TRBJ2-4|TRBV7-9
CASSLAGGYKYF
TGTGCCAGCAGCTTAGCAGGGGGTTATAAGTACTTC
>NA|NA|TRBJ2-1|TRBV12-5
CASGLAGGAPRNEQFF
TGTGCTAGTGGTTTGGCTGGCGGGGCCCCTCGGAATGAGCAGTTCTTC
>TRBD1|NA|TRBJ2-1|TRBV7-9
CAMGQEGNEQFF
TGTGCCATGGGACAGGAAGGGAATGAGCAGTTCTTC
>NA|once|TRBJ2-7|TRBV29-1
CSVGWRGGQQYF
TGCAGCGTTGGATGGAGGGGGGGGCAGCAGTACTTC
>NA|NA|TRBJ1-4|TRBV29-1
CSVQKGGRGEKLFF
TGCAGCGTCCAGAAGGGGGGGCGGGGTGAAAAACTGTTTTTT
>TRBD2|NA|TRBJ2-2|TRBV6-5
CASLPGLASGELFF
TGTGCCAGCCTACCGGGACTAGCATCCGGGGAGCTGTTTTTT
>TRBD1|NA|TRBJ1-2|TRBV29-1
CSGFTGDQRGYTF
TGCAGCGGATTCACAGGGGACCAACGCGGCTACACCTTC
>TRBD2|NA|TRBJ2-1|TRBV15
CATSRVAGEVNEQFF
TGTGCCACCAGCAGGGTAGCGGGAGAGGTCAATGAGCAGTTCTTC
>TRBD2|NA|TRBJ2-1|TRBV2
CASSDKSGSSHEQFF
TGTGCCAGCAGTGACAAGAGCGGGAGTTCCCATGAGCAGTTCTTC
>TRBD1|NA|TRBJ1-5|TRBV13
CASSYGQGDQPQHF
TGTGCCAGCAGCTACGGACAGGGCGATCAGCCCCAGCATTTT
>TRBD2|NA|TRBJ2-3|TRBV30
CAWSVGAGGIDTQYF
TGTGCCTGGAGTGTAGGAGCGGGAGGGATAGATACGCAGTATTTT
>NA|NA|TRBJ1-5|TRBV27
CASSFTGVQPQHF
TGTGCCAGCAGTTTCACGGGGGTTCAGCCCCAGCATTTT
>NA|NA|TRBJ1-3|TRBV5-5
CASSLWSGYSGNTIYF
TGTGCCAGCAGCTTGTGGTCAGGGTACTCTGGAAACACCATATATTTT
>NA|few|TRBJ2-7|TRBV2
CASSGLEGAYEQYF
TGTGCCAGCAGTGGGTTAGAAGGGGCCTACGAGCAGTACTTC
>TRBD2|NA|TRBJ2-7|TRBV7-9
CASSFLGTSESYEQYF
TGTGCCAGCAGCTTTTTGGGGACTAGCGAGTCCTACGAGCAGTACTTC
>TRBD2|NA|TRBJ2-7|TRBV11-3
CASSSPGLAGSYEQYF
TGTGCCAGCAGCTCTCCGGGACTAGCGGGATCCTACGAGCAGTACTTC
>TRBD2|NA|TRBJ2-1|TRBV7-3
CASSPRTSGPSYNEQFF
TGTGCCAGCAGCCCCCGGACTAGCGGACCCTCCTACAATGAGCAGTTCTTC
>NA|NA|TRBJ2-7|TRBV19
CASADSNEYEQYF
TGTGCCAGTGCGGACAGTAATGAGTACGAGCAGTACTTC
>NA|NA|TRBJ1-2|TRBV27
CASSFKGEGNYGYTF
TGTGCCAGCAGTTTTAAGGGGGAAGGAAACTATGGCTACACCTTC
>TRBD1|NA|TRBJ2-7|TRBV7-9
CASSLNRDRVHEQYF
TGTGCCAGCAGCTTAAACCGGGACAGGGTCCACGAGCAGTACTTC
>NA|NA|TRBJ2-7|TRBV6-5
CASSLGGHEQYF
TGTGCCAGCAGCCTGGGGGGGCACGAGCAGTACTTC
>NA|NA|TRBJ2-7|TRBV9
CASRARDRPYEQYF
TGTGCCAGCAGGGCGAGAGACAGACCCTACGAGCAGTACTTC
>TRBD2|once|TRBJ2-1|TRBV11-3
CASSWVSFTSGSKDEQFF
TGTGCCAGCAGCTGGGTCTCCTTTACTAGCGGGAGTAAGGATGAGCAGTTCTTC
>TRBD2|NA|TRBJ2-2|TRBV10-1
CASSAGTRTGELFF
TGCGCCAGCAGTGCCGGGACTAGGACCGGGGAGCTGTTTTTT